This entry lists 14 T cell receptor beta chains sequenced from one sample in a study of CXCR3-negative and CXCR3-positive naive CD8 T cells. With UMI labels, 5' RACE was used to prepare the TRB cDNA libraries. From the 5' RACE reads, TCRdb lists one entry per CDR3 protein and no DNA. Seen in this sample are 150,000 to 180,000 distinct CDR3 sequences; the ten most common clones hold approximately 0.5%. Overall study results and limits: Naive cells positive for CXCR3 carried more hydrophobic TRB CDR3s than CXCR3-negative ones.

These receptors lack a known antigen. The sample comprised naive CXCR3+ CD8+ T cells from blood. Subset in this sample: CD45RO-CCR7+CD27+CD95- naive CD8+ T cells expressing CXCR3 (TNR3+). These receptors were taken from a human donor in good health. Some clones in this sample may be carry-over from other donors' samples.

The rearrangement joins TRBV4-1 to TRBJ2-5; TCRdb outputs TRBD2, but without DNA this stays unchecked. The CDR3 is made up of 14 amino acids. CDR1 and CDR2 from the germline V gene are MGHRA and YSYEKL. CDR3 loop: CASSQVAGQETQYF.

The V call is TRBV5-6, the J call TRBJ2-7; the D gene TCRdb calls, TRBD2, cannot be checked with no DNA. CDR3 length: 17 amino acids. Germline V CDR1 and CDR2: SGHDT, YYEEEE. The CDR3 sequence is CASSFGTSGRSSYEQYF.

The chain combines TRBV2 with TRBJ2-4; the D gene TCRdb calls, TRBD2, cannot be checked with no DNA. The CDR3 loop spans 11 amino acids. In germline, CDR1 is SNHLY, CDR2 FYNNEI. The CDR3 loop reads CASLEEGSQYF.

The rearrangement joins TRBV7-2 to TRBJ2-7; TCRdb's D gene call, TRBD1, goes unchecked for lack of DNA. The CDR3 spans 14 residues. Per germline, CDR1 SGHTA and CDR2 FQGNSA. The CDR3 loop is CASSSAGTAYEQYF.

This sequence joins TRBV28 and TRBJ2-1; the TRBD2 assignment by TCRdb is unverifiable without DNA. This CDR3 comprises 17 residues. Germline V gene data show CDR1 as MDHEN and CDR2 as SYDVKM. Here the CDR3 reads CASTPRGAAGAHNEQFF. The entire variable domain, with the rest obtained from reference TRBV28 and TRBJ2-1, is as follows: DVKVTQSSRYLVKRTGEKVFLECVQDMDHENMFWYRQDPGLGLRLIYFSYDVKMKEKGDIPEGYSVSREKKERFSLILESASTNQTSMYLCASTPRGAAGAHNEQFFGPGTRLTVL.

This chain connects TRBV28 to TRBJ1-5; TCRdb designates TRBD1, a call that cannot be tested without DNA. Germline V CDR1 and CDR2: MDHEN, SYDVKM. The CDR3 consists of 16 residues. The CDR3: CASSSKLGQRNQPQHF.

The V gene is TRBV28, the J gene TRBJ2-5; TCRdb proposes TRBD1, but this gene call is untestable without DNA. The CDR3 length is 14 residues. CDR1 MDHEN and CDR2 SYDVKM come from the germline V gene. The CDR3 region is CASSHPREPGQAYF.

The chain links TRBV7-9 to TRBJ2-1. This CDR3 spans 13 amino acids. Germline V CDR1 and CDR2: SEHNR, FQNEAQ (reference sequence). The CDR3 reads CASSLETLNEQFF.

The chain carries TRBV7-6 and TRBJ2-3; TCRdb proposes TRBD2, but this gene call is untestable without DNA. The CDR3 is 18 amino acids. Germline CDR1 SGHVS, CDR2 FNYEAQ. CDR3 residues: CASSTGTSSVVGTDTQYF.

CDR3 in amino acids: CASSPRGRGSYEQYF. V and J are TRBV13 and TRBJ2-7; TCRdb picks TRBD2, but there is no DNA to check that call. Germline V gives CDR1 PRHDT, CDR2 FYEKMQ (reference sequence). The CDR3 is 15 residues long.

The chain employs TRBV27 and TRBJ1-5. The CDR3 totals 15 residues. In germline, CDR1 is MNHEY, CDR2 SMNVEV (reference sequence). The chain's CDR3 is CASSLSKYSNQPQHF.

The V and J genes are TRBV6-5 and TRBJ2-1; TCRdb picks TRBD2, but there is no DNA to check that call. CDR1 MNHEY and CDR2 SVGAGI come from the germline V gene. CDR3 length equals 15 residues. The CDR3 sequence: CASSILAGGNNEQFF.

The chain couples TRBV10-3 to TRBJ2-1; TCRdb's D call of TRBD1 is untestable without DNA. Germline V lookup: CDR1 ENHRY, CDR2 SYGVKD. The CDR3 contains 15 residues. The CDR3 reads CAIMDSLGSYNEQFF.

This chain joins TRBV12-3 or TRBV12-4 and TRBJ2-1. CDR3 length equals 15 residues. CDR3 loop: CASSFRERAYNEQFF.